A single sample is the source of the 30 T cell receptor beta chains below, sequenced in a study of blood T cell repertoires in COVID-19. Here immunoSEQ multiplex PCR was the method, and the copy in TCRdb shows in-frame clones only, minus some. The data hold approximately 290,000 clones, with 70% to 90% observed a single time. Material: PBMCs or T cells enriched from blood (not recorded which). These receptor sequences come from a woman aged 25 to 39 who had recovered from COVID-19.

This clone was counted a single time. The chain carries TRBV7-8 and TRBJ2-1; TRBD1 matches 7 bases. The ends lost 4 bases at V and 0 bases at J; junction bases unmatched: 6. The CDR3 length is 16 residues. Germline lookup yields CDR1 SGHVS and CDR2 FQNEAQ. The chain's CDR3 is CASSWGTEASYNEQFF. The CDR3 nucleotides are TGTGCCAGCAGCTGGGGGACAGAAGCCTCCTACAATGAGCAGTTCTTC.

This chain connects TRBV27 to TRBJ1-2; D is perhaps TRBD1 (6 bases). The CDR3 length is 16 residues. CDR1 and CDR2 from the germline V gene are MNHEY and SMNVEV (reference sequence). Deletions cut 4 bases from V and 4 bases from J, with 19 bases between. CDR3 sequence reads: CASSWTAKHTTYGYTF. Here the CDR3 DNA reads TGTGCCAGCAGTTGGACAGCGAAGCATACCACCTATGGCTACACCTTC.

This clone was seen a few times. The chain is built from TRBV5-1 and TRBJ1-1; D unresolved. CDR3 length: 14 residues. V was cut by 1 base and J by 4 bases, with 11 bases left in between. Germline values: CDR1 SGHRS, CDR2 YFSETQ. In DNA form, the CDR3 reads TGCGCCAGCAGCTTGTTGGCGGGAATCACTGAAGCTTTCTTT. Its translation: CASSLLAGITEAFF.

On this clone itself: Its ends do not fully match the called genes, so a read error is possible. The chain joins TRBV5-8 to TRBJ2-7, with a tentative D call TRBD1 (6 bases). This CDR3 contains 14 residues. The V gene's germline CDR1 is SGHTS and CDR2 YDEGEE. CDR3 DNA sequence: TGTGCCAGCAGCTTGGGGGGGCGGCCTTTGGACCTAGCCTTC. The encoded protein is CASSLGGRPLDLAF.

The V gene is TRBV7-9, the J gene TRBJ1-1; D might be TRBD1 (6 bases). CDR3 length equals 14 residues. V shed 2 bases and J shed 1 base, with 8 bases lying between them. The germline gives CDR1 SEHNR, CDR2 FQNEAQ (reference sequence). CDR3 in DNA: TGTGCCAGCAGCTTACGGGACACGAACACTGAAGCTTTCTTT. Translating it yields CASSLRDTNTEAFF.

The rearrangement uses TRBV4-1 and TRBJ2-1, with 12 bases matching TRBD1. The CDR3 totals 19 residues. V shed 2 bases and J 1 base; nucleotides not matched to a gene: 9. CDR1 and CDR2 (germline): MGHRA, YSYEKL. CDR3 sequence (DNA): TGCGCCAGCAGCCAACCGGGACAGGGGGCGAGGGGGTCCTACAATGAGCAGTTCTTC. It codes for CASSQPGQGARGSYNEQFF.

The J gene is TRBJ1-2, the V gene TRBV18; 10 bases match TRBD1. With 8 bases clipped from V and 6 bases from J, the junction kept 6 bases outside the gene matches. The V gene's germline CDR1 is KGHSH and CDR2 LQKENI. The CDR3 contains 13 residues. DNA for the CDR3: TGTGCCAGCCACCCGGGACAGGGGAATGGCTACACCTTC. It is translated as CASHPGQGNGYTF.

The chain has TRBV12-3 or TRBV12-4 and TRBJ1-1; 7 bases line up with TRBD1. The ends lost 6 bases at V and 8 bases at J; junction bases unmatched: 6. This CDR3 has 12 residues. The CDR3, as DNA: TGTGCCAGCAGCAACGACAGGGAGGAAGCTTTCTTT. Protein product: CASSNDREEAFF.

CDR3 sequence (DNA): TGTGCCAGCAGAATAACCGACAGGGGTAATGAAAAACTGTTTTTT. Protein: CASRITDRGNEKLFF. This chain uses TRBV6-5 with TRBJ1-4; the match to TRBD1 covers 8 bases. Germline V gives CDR1 MNHEY, CDR2 SVGAGI. This CDR3 is 15 amino acids long. The trim removed 6 bases at V and 4 bases at J, leaving 7 bases unmatched.

The chain links TRBV10-3 to TRBJ2-2; no definite D call. The V gene lost 7 bases and the J gene lost 6 bases, with 15 bases spanning the gap. CDR3 length: 14 amino acids. CDR1 is ENHRY and CDR2 is SYGVKD in the germline V gene. The CDR3 DNA reads as TGTGCCATCAACCGAAACAGCCGAGCCGGGGAGCTGTTTTTT. This gives the protein CAINRNSRAGELFF.

The V gene is TRBV2, the J gene TRBJ1-2, with TRBD1 matching 9 bases. CDR1 is SNHLY and CDR2 is FYNNEI in the germline V gene. The CDR3 contains 13 residues. Trimming removed 4 bases from V and 6 bases from J; junction bases left unmatched: 3. This chain's CDR3 is CASSAQGAHGYTF. The CDR3 nucleotides are TGTGCCAGCAGTGCACAGGGGGCCCATGGCTACACCTTC.

The chain has TRBV19 and TRBJ1-5, with a weak D call TRBD1 (6 bases). The CDR3 sequence is 15 residues long. Germline CDR1 and CDR2: LNHDA and SQIVND (reference sequence). Trimming cost V 3 bases and J 6 bases, with 15 bases left between them. The CDR3 DNA sequence: TGTGCCAGTAGTATTCCCAGGGGACAAGCTCAGCCCCAGCATTTT. It yields the protein CASSIPRGQAQPQHF.

The chain employs TRBV6-6 and TRBJ1-3, with D maybe TRBD1 (5 bases). Germline CDR1 is MNHNY and CDR2 is SVGAGI (reference sequence). Trimming pared 4 bases from V and 1 base from J, leaving 8 bases between. This CDR3 spans 14 amino acids. CDR3 residues: CASSFGGSGNTIYF. The CDR3 DNA sequence: TGTGCCAGCAGTTTCGGGGGGTCTGGAAACACCATATATTTT.

V and J are TRBV28 and TRBJ2-7; 7 nucleotides align to TRBD1. Trimming cost V 3 bases and J 2 bases; bases outside gene matches: 4. This CDR3 has 14 residues. Germline-derived CDR1 and CDR2 are MDHEN and SYDVKM. The CDR3: CASSLEDRTYEQYF. DNA of the CDR3: TGTGCCAGCAGTTTGGAGGACAGGACCTACGAGCAGTACTTC.

V and J are TRBV28 and TRBJ2-3; possible D gene TRBD1, 6 bases. Germline V lookup: CDR1 MDHEN, CDR2 SYDVKM. V was shortened by 7 bases and J by 2 bases, with 10 bases between the two germline ends. The CDR3 consists of 13 residues. The CDR3 here is CASKQGFTDTQYF. The CDR3 DNA sequence: TGTGCCAGCAAGCAGGGGTTCACAGATACGCAGTATTTT.

This clone showed up just once. The chain joins TRBV5-1 to TRBJ1-6; the match to TRBD1 covers 7 bases. The V and J ends lost 0 bases and 7 bases, in that order; junction bases with no gene match: 4. There are 15 residues in the CDR3. Looked up from germline, CDR1 is SGHRS and CDR2 is YFSETQ. The CDR3 DNA reads TGCGCCAGCAGCTTGGTTACAGGGGAAAATTCACCCCTCCACTTT. It is translated as CASSLVTGENSPLHF. Supplemented by reference TRBV5-1 and TRBJ1-6, the full variable domain reads KAGVTQTPRYLIKTRGQQVTLSCSPISGHRSVSWYQQTPGQGLQFLFEYFSETQRNKGNFPGRFSGRQFSNSRSEMNVSTLELGDSALYLCASSLVTGENSPLHFGNGTRLTVT.

This chain links TRBV27 with TRBJ1-1; 7 positions agree with TRBD1. CDR1 MNHEY and CDR2 SMNVEV come from the germline V gene (reference sequence). The CDR3 spans 14 residues. The V and J ends lost 2 bases and 7 bases, in that order; junction bases with no gene match: 7. CDR3 in amino acids: CASSLRARGNEAFF. The CDR3 DNA reads as TGTGCCAGCAGTTTAAGAGCCAGGGGGAATGAAGCTTTCTTT.

CDR3 in DNA: TGTGCCAGTAGTATATTAGGGGGCAATCAGCCCCAGCATTTT. It encodes CASSILGGNQPQHF. The V gene is TRBV19, the J gene TRBJ1-5; D may be TRBD1 (5 bases). The CDR3 consists of 14 residues. The germline CDR1 and CDR2 sequences are LNHDA and SQIVND (reference sequence). Trimming removed 2 bases at V and 2 bases at J, with 7 bases between.

The chain has TRBV27 and TRBJ2-4, with 10 bases fitting TRBD1. The germline V gene encodes CDR1 MNHEY and CDR2 SMNVEV (reference sequence). The CDR3 sequence is 16 residues long. Trimming took 0 bases from V and 8 from J; bases not matched to a gene: 7. CDR3 residues: CASSLSDRGRGDIQYF. CDR3 coding DNA: TGTGCCAGCAGTTTATCAGACAGGGGGCGTGGGGACATTCAGTACTTC.

In its sample, this clone was seen a few times. The chain uses TRBV5-1 and TRBJ1-6; tentative D call: TRBD1 (5 bases). Trimming pared 0 bases from V and 7 bases from J, leaving 14 bases between. CDR1 is SGHRS and CDR2 is YFSETQ in the germline V gene. The CDR3 contains 16 residues. The CDR3: CASSLATGPGNSPLHF. The DNA of the CDR3 is TGCGCCAGCAGCTTGGCTACAGGCCCAGGCAATTCACCCCTCCACTTT. Using reference TRBV5-1 and TRBJ1-6 for the parts outside the CDR3, the full variable domain is KAGVTQTPRYLIKTRGQQVTLSCSPISGHRSVSWYQQTPGQGLQFLFEYFSETQRNKGNFPGRFSGRQFSNSRSEMNVSTLELGDSALYLCASSLATGPGNSPLHFGNGTRLTVT.

The chain couples TRBV7-8 to TRBJ1-5; 9 bases fit TRBD1. V gave up 5 bases and J gave up 4 bases; unmatched junction bases: 9. There are 16 residues in the CDR3. Germline V lookup: CDR1 SGHVS, CDR2 FQNEAQ. The DNA for the CDR3 is TGTGCCAGCAGCCTCGCCGGGACAGGGATAAATCAGCCCCAGCATTTT. It yields the protein CASSLAGTGINQPQHF.

This chain links TRBV7-2 with TRBJ2-1; D may be TRBD1 (7 bases). This CDR3 comprises 14 residues. With 3 bases removed from V and 7 bases from J, the gap between germline ends came to 13 bases. CDR1 and CDR2 from the germline V gene are SGHTA and FQGNSA. CDR3 loop: CASSFDREVNEQFF. The CDR3 DNA sequence: TGTGCCAGCAGCTTTGACAGGGAGGTGAATGAGCAGTTCTTC.

The chain combines TRBV4-1 with TRBJ1-4; D uncertain. Germline V gene lookup returns CDR1 MGHRA and CDR2 YSYEKL. CDR3 length: 16 residues. The V and J ends lost 2 bases and 6 bases respectively, with 16 bases between them. The CDR3 sequence: CASSQSPGRPDEKLFF. Here the CDR3 DNA reads TGCGCCAGCAGCCAATCTCCGGGGAGACCTGATGAAAAACTGTTTTTT.

This rearrangement joins TRBV15 to TRBJ2-2, with 10 positions matching TRBD2. J lost 3 bases, V lost 1 base, and 11 bases had no gene match. The length of the CDR3 is 19 residues. In germline, CDR1 is LNHNV, CDR2 YYDKDF (reference sequence). The CDR3 DNA is TGTGCCACCAGCAGAGGGATGATTGGGACTAGCGTGCACACCGGGGAGCTGTTTTTT. This encodes CATSRGMIGTSVHTGELFF.

A single count supports this clone. The chain carries TRBV4-1 and TRBJ2-1; 11 nucleotides match TRBD2. The germline V gene has CDR1 MGHRA and CDR2 YSYEKL. V lost 1 base, J lost 8 bases, and 7 bases stayed unmatched. The CDR3 is 16 amino acids. CDR3 sequence (DNA): TGCGCCAGCAGCCAAGTCTCTAGCGGGGGGTCGGATGAGCAGTTCTTC. It encodes CASSQVSSGGSDEQFF.

The gene calls are TRBV4-1 and TRBJ2-5; the match to TRBD2 covers 8 bases. Per the germline V gene, CDR1 is MGHRA and CDR2 is YSYEKL. With V trimmed by 0 bases and J by 5 bases, 8 bases remained unmatched. CDR3 size: 16 residues. The CDR3 here is CASSQETGGRFETQYF. The CDR3 DNA reads as TGCGCCAGCAGCCAAGAGACAGGCGGGAGGTTCGAGACCCAGTACTTC.

With respect to this clone: At one end the junction does not follow the germline gene, possibly because of a read error. This sequence joins TRBV12-3 or TRBV12-4 and TRBJ1-1; 12 bases are a match to TRBD1. This CDR3 has 12 residues. CDR3 residues: CASSSGTGGRDF. CDR3 bases: TGTGCCAGCAGTTCCGGGACAGGGGGCCGTGACTTT.

The J gene is TRBJ1-2, the V gene TRBV11-2; TRBD1 agrees at 8 bases. This CDR3 is 14 amino acids long. The germline gives CDR1 SGHAT, CDR2 FQNNGV. V was clipped by 2 bases and J by 6 bases; unmatched bases: 5. CDR3 nucleotide sequence: TGTGCCAGCAGCTTAAATCAGGGGGCGAATGGCTACACCTTC. This sequence encodes CASSLNQGANGYTF. Full variable domain (rest looked up from reference TRBV11-2 and TRBJ1-2): EAGVAQSPRYKIIEKRQSVAFWCNPISGHATLYWYQQILGQGPKLLIQFQNNGVVDDSQLPKDRFSAERLKGVDSTLKIQPAKLEDSAVYLCASSLNQGANGYTFGSGTRLTVV.

V gene TRBV27 combines with J gene TRBJ2-3; weak D call: TRBD2 (7 bases). The length of the CDR3 is 17 residues. V lost 4 bases and J 2 bases, leaving 19 bases between the germline ends. Germline CDR1 reads MNHEY; CDR2 reads SMNVEV (reference sequence). CDR3 DNA sequence: TGTGCCAGCAGTTCCGGCTGGGGGCGGGAGAACACAGATACGCAGTATTTT. Its protein product is CASSSGWGRENTDTQYF.

In its sample, this clone was seen once. The chain carries TRBV28 and TRBJ1-1; D perhaps matches TRBD1 (6 bases). The V end was cut by 4 bases, the J end by 5 bases, with 17 bases between. CDR1 and CDR2 (germline): MDHEN, SYDVKM. This CDR3 has 15 residues. The CDR3 DNA reads as TGTGCCAGCAGTTCACAGGGTGGTGTGGGTACTGAAGCTTTCTTT. Translating gives CASSSQGGVGTEAFF.